What follows are 32 T cell receptor beta chains derived from one specimen sequenced in a study of blood T cell repertoires in COVID-19. TCRdb keeps only in-frame clones here, not all; method: immunoSEQ multiplex PCR. Of approximately 110,000 clones in the sample, approximately 90% were seen once. Sequencing was done on a sample of peripheral blood. All receptors derive from a human donor in a cohort sampled during active COVID-19.

The chain is built from TRBV28 and TRBJ2-1; D perhaps matches TRBD1 (5 bases). This CDR3 comprises 10 residues. Germline V CDR1 and CDR2: MDHEN, SYDVKM. V shed 6 bases and J shed 12 bases, with 9 bases lying between them. The CDR3 DNA follows: TGTGCCAGCAGGTCTCAGGGGCAGTTCTTC. Translation: CASRSQGQFF.

In this sample, this clone turned up a few times. The V gene is TRBV5-1, the J gene TRBJ1-5; D gene ambiguous. CDR1 SGHRS and CDR2 YFSETQ come from the germline V gene. The CDR3 runs 16 residues. V gave up 0 bases and J gave up 0 bases, with 10 bases separating them. This CDR3 reads CASSLGGSYSNQPQHF. CDR3 DNA: TGCGCCAGCAGCTTGGGCGGATCCTATAGCAATCAGCCCCAGCATTTT.

The rearrangement links TRBV5-1 to TRBJ1-2; possible D gene TRBD1, 5 bases. This CDR3 is 15 amino acids long. Germline CDR1 is SGHRS and CDR2 is YFSETQ. Trimming stripped 2 bases from V and 5 bases from J, with 16 bases between. This chain's CDR3 is CASSFGSGTTYGYTF. CDR3 in DNA: TGCGCCAGCAGCTTCGGGTCGGGGACTACTTATGGCTACACCTTC.

The V and J genes are TRBV18 and TRBJ1-1; D perhaps matches TRBD1 (6 bases). There are 16 residues in the CDR3. CDR1 and CDR2 from the germline V gene are KGHSH and LQKENI. The V and J ends lost 0 bases and 4 bases respectively, with 15 bases between them. CDR3 in amino acids: CASSPPNSAGATEAFF. CDR3 sequence (DNA): TGTGCCAGCTCACCACCCAACAGTGCAGGGGCCACTGAAGCTTTCTTT. The full variable domain, with the rest looked up from reference TRBV18 and TRBJ1-1, is NAGVMQNPRHLVRRRGQEARLRCSPMKGHSHVYWYRQLPEEGLKFMVYLQKENIIDESGMPKERFSAEFPKEGPSILRIQQVVRGDSAAYFCASSPPNSAGATEAFFGQGTRLTVV.

This clone was detected only once. This rearrangement joins TRBV5-4 to TRBJ1-1; 8 nucleotides agree with TRBD1. Unmatched junction bases numbered 7, after V lost 6 bases and J lost 6 bases. This CDR3 comprises 13 residues. Germline lookup yields CDR1 SGHNT and CDR2 YYREEE (reference sequence). The CDR3 loop reads CASTGTGPSEAFF. The CDR3 DNA follows: TGTGCCAGCACTGGGACAGGTCCTTCTGAAGCTTTCTTT.

The V gene is TRBV7-9, the J gene TRBJ2-7; possibly TRBD2 for D (6 bases). Germline V gives CDR1 SEHNR, CDR2 FQNEAQ (reference sequence). The CDR3 runs 14 residues. V gave up 5 bases and J gave up 2 bases, with 13 bases separating them. CDR3 sequence (DNA): TGTGCCAGCAGCCCATCAGGACTACCCTACGAGCAGTACTTC. This gives the protein CASSPSGLPYEQYF.

This clone appeared once. V is TRBV27 and J is TRBJ2-7; 11 bases match TRBD1. With V trimmed by 3 bases and J by 5 bases, 9 bases remained unmatched. There are 16 residues in the CDR3. Germline V gene lookup returns CDR1 MNHEY and CDR2 SMNVEV (reference sequence). The DNA for the CDR3 is TGTGCCAGCAGTTTGGAGCCGAGGACAGGGGGCGACGAGCAGTACTTC. Translated: CASSLEPRTGGDEQYF.

This rearrangement joins TRBV25-1 to TRBJ2-4, with D tentatively TRBD1 (6 bases). The V gene's germline CDR1 is MGHDK and CDR2 SYGVNS. CDR3 length equals 14 residues. V gave up 6 bases and J gave up 1 base, with 10 bases separating them. The CDR3 region is CASRAQGAKNIQYF. In nucleotides, the CDR3 is TGTGCCAGCAGGGCCCAGGGGGCCAAAAACATTCAGTACTTC. Based on the CDR3 plus reference TRBV25-1 and TRBJ2-4, the full variable domain is EADIYQTPRYLVIGTGKKITLECSQTMGHDKMYWYQQDPGMELHLIHYSYGVNSTEKGDLSSESTVSRIRTEHFPLTLESARPSHTSQYLCASRAQGAKNIQYFGAGTRLSVL.

The rearrangement links TRBV28 to TRBJ2-7; 9 nucleotides line up with TRBD2. The CDR3 is made up of 15 amino acids. Losses at the gene ends were 4 bases for V and 2 bases for J; bases not matched to a gene: 6. Germline V lookup: CDR1 MDHEN, CDR2 SYDVKM. CDR3 protein: CASSSLAGGAYEQYF. CDR3 coding DNA: TGTGCCAGCAGTTCACTAGCGGGTGGTGCCTACGAGCAGTACTTC. Full variable domain (missing parts from reference TRBV28 and TRBJ2-7): DVKVTQSSRYLVKRTGEKVFLECVQDMDHENMFWYRQDPGLGLRLIYFSYDVKMKEKGDIPEGYSVSREKKERFSLILESASTNQTSMYLCASSSLAGGAYEQYFGPGTRLTVT.

V gene TRBV5-1 combines with J gene TRBJ1-1; 9 nucleotides agree with TRBD1. Germline CDR1 and CDR2: SGHRS and YFSETQ. The CDR3 contains 17 residues. Germline trimming cut 3 bases from V and 2 bases from J; bases unmatched to any gene: 11. The CDR3 DNA reads as TGCGCCAGCAGCTCCACCGGGACAGGGAGACTCAACACTGAAGCTTTCTTT. It encodes CASSSTGTGRLNTEAFF.

The V call is TRBV5-4, the J call TRBJ1-2, with a possible D match to TRBD1 (6 bases). The CDR3 has 17 residues. Germline V CDR1 and CDR2: SGHNT, YYREEE (reference sequence). V was clipped by 4 bases and J by 0 bases, with 19 bases between them. The CDR3 is CASSHMAGATTNYGYTF. CDR3 nucleotides: TGTGCCAGCAGCCATATGGCAGGGGCTACTACTAACTATGGCTACACCTTC.

This clone was counted between two and nine times. The chain carries TRBV7-2 and TRBJ2-3; a possible D gene is TRBD2 (7 bases). Germline V gene lookup returns CDR1 SGHTA and CDR2 FQGNSA. Trimming pared 5 bases from V and 4 bases from J, leaving 19 bases between. The CDR3 has 16 residues. The CDR3 is CASSPGGRGASDTQYF. The CDR3 coding sequence is TGTGCCAGCAGCCCCGGGGGGCGTGGGGCTTCAGATACGCAGTATTTT.

The chain links TRBV27 to TRBJ2-5, with TRBD1 identical over 7 bases. The junction had 7 bases not matched to a gene; V was cut back by 6 bases and J by 0 bases. This CDR3 has 15 amino acids. Germline V gene sequence: CDR1 MNHEY, CDR2 SMNVEV (reference sequence). CDR3 DNA sequence: TGTGCCAGCAGAGGGGACAGAGCGTACCAAGAGACCCAGTACTTC. Amino acids: CASRGDRAYQETQYF.

The DNA of the CDR3 is TGCGCCAGCAGCCAAGACTCGTATTCCTACGAGCAGTACTTC. The encoded protein is CASSQDSYSYEQYF. The chain employs TRBV4-3 and TRBJ2-7; D is uncertain. V was pared by 0 bases and J by 1 base, with 7 bases between. Per the germline V gene, CDR1 is LGHNA and CDR2 is YSLEER. The CDR3 totals 14 residues.

The chain joins TRBV6-2 or TRBV6-3 to TRBJ1-2, with D possibly TRBD1 on 5 matching bases. Per germline, CDR1 MNHEY and CDR2 SVGEGT. This CDR3 has 13 residues. Trimming took off 2 bases at V and 4 bases at J, with 8 bases between the two ends. Here the CDR3 DNA reads TGTGCCAGCAGTTACAGCGGGACCTATGGCTACACCTTC. This codes for CASSYSGTYGYTF.

This clone has just one count. The chain combines TRBV21-1 with TRBJ2-5; TRBD1, the table's D call, was not compared with the DNA. TRBV21-1 is recorded as a pseudogene. This CDR3 comprises 17 residues. The CDR3 protein is CASSKHRGGWFAETQYF. The CDR3 DNA reads TGTGCCAGCAGCAAACACAGAGGGGGCTGGTTTGCGGAGACCCAGTACTTC.

The V and J genes are TRBV6-5 and TRBJ2-2; tentative D call: TRBD2 (6 bases). This CDR3 spans 14 amino acids. V dropped 7 bases and J dropped 6 bases, with 15 bases sitting between them. Looked up from germline, CDR1 is MNHEY and CDR2 is SVGAGI. DNA of the CDR3: TGTGCCAGCAACCGTCCAGGGAGGTCCGGGGAGCTGTTTTTT. This codes for CASNRPGRSGELFF.

The chain joins TRBV7-2 to TRBJ1-5; no clear D gene. This CDR3 region has 14 residues. The V and J ends lost 2 bases and 0 bases respectively, with 5 bases between them. Germline V gives CDR1 SGHTA, CDR2 FQGNSA. The CDR3: CASSLYYSNQPQHF. CDR3 bases: TGTGCCAGCAGCTTATATTATAGCAATCAGCCCCAGCATTTT. Together with reference TRBV7-2 and TRBJ1-5, the CDR3 gives the full variable domain: GAGVSQSPSNKVTEKGKDVELRCDPISGHTALYWYRQSLGQGLEFLIYFQGNSAPDKSGLPSDRFSAERTGGSVSTLTIQRTQQEDSAVYLCASSLYYSNQPQHFGDGTRLSIL.

The chain has TRBV5-1 and TRBJ2-3, with 9 nucleotides matching TRBD2. The CDR3 extends over 15 amino acids. CDR1 and CDR2 from the germline V gene are SGHRS and YFSETQ. Trimming at V came to 0 bases and at J to 5 bases, leaving 4 bases not matched to a gene. CDR3: CASSLAGAGGDTQYF. The CDR3 nucleotides read TGCGCCAGCAGCTTGGCCGGAGCGGGAGGAGATACGCAGTATTTT.

J is TRBJ1-4 and V is TRBV4-2; D gene uncertain. Germline loops: CDR1 LGHNA, CDR2 YNFKEQ. The CDR3 runs to 15 residues. V was trimmed by 2 bases and J by 6 bases, leaving 13 bases between them. The CDR3 DNA reads TGTGCCAGCAGCCAATATCCGAGGCCCGATGAAAAACTGTTTTTT. Its translation: CASSQYPRPDEKLFF.

The chain carries TRBV3-1 (or the pseudogene TRBV3-2) and TRBJ1-1; perhaps TRBD1 as D (6 bases). Trimming removed 2 bases from V and 10 bases from J, with 11 bases in between. CDR1 is LGHDT and CDR2 is YNNKEL in the germline V gene (reference sequence). The CDR3 sequence is 12 residues long. Here the CDR3 reads CASSQLTGGAFF. The CDR3 DNA follows: TGTGCCAGCAGCCAATTGACAGGTGGAGCTTTCTTT.

This chain connects TRBV5-4 to TRBJ2-1; 9 nucleotides line up with TRBD1. V shed 1 base, J shed 9 bases, and the junction held 11 bases outside the gene matches. Per germline, CDR1 SGHNT and CDR2 YYREEE (reference sequence). The CDR3 has 16 amino acids. CDR3 nucleotides: TGTGCCAGCAGCTTGAAAGGGACAGGGAACTACGGTGAGCAGTTCTTC. Amino acids: CASSLKGTGNYGEQFF.

This clone was counted once. The chain uses TRBV5-4 and TRBJ1-1; tentatively, D is TRBD1 (6 bases). The V end lost 4 bases, the J end lost 5 bases, and 18 bases lay between the germline ends. This CDR3 region has 15 residues. The germline gives CDR1 SGHNT, CDR2 YYREEE (reference sequence). This CDR3 is CASSPRGGRRTEAFF. CDR3 in DNA: TGTGCCAGCAGCCCGAGGGGGGGGCGAAGGACTGAAGCTTTCTTT.

This clone occurred a few times. The DNA for the CDR3 is TGTGCCAGCAGTGTTTCGAGGGGGCTATCCTACAATGAGCAGTTCTTC. Its translation is CASSVSRGLSYNEQFF. The rearrangement joins TRBV2 to TRBJ2-1, with 7 bases identical to TRBD1. The CDR3 runs to 16 residues. Germline V gene data show CDR1 as SNHLY and CDR2 as FYNNEI. J lost 1 base, V lost 4 bases, and 7 bases had no gene match.

The chain employs TRBV19 and TRBJ2-5; TRBD1 is a possible D gene (6 bases). Between the trimmed V and J ends, which lost 6 bases and 4 bases, there was a span of 12 bases. Germline CDR1 reads LNHDA; CDR2 reads SQIVND (reference sequence). There are 13 residues in the CDR3. The CDR3 DNA reads TGTGCCAGTAGCGTTGACAGGTTAGAGACCCAGTACTTC. Protein: CASSVDRLETQYF.

This clone was found once. V and J are TRBV6-5 and TRBJ1-5, with TRBD1 matching 7 bases. This CDR3 has 14 residues. V lost 5 bases, J lost 6 bases, and 7 bases stayed unmatched. Germline V gene lookup returns CDR1 MNHEY and CDR2 SVGAGI. The DNA for the CDR3 is TGTGCCAGCAGTCAGACAGGGAGCGGTCAGCCCCAGCATTTT. Translated: CASSQTGSGQPQHF.

The chain has TRBV6-6 and TRBJ2-3, with a tentative D call TRBD2 (6 bases). V lost 3 bases to trimming and J lost 2 bases, with 9 bases between them. This CDR3 comprises 14 residues. The germline gives CDR1 MNHNY, CDR2 SVGAGI (reference sequence). The CDR3, as DNA: TGTGCCAGCAGTTATCGCGGGAACACAGATACGCAGTATTTT. It translates to CASSYRGNTDTQYF.

This clone was recorded only once. This chain joins TRBV13 and TRBJ1-6; TRBD1 matches 12 bases. Germline assignment: CDR1 PRHDT and CDR2 FYEKMQ (reference sequence). There are 16 residues in the CDR3. J was trimmed by 8 bases and V by 0 bases; bases with no gene match: 2. In DNA, the CDR3 is TGTGCCAGCAGCTTAGGAGGGGACAGGGGGCATTCACCCCTCCACTTT. Its translation: CASSLGGDRGHSPLHF.

In its sample, this clone was seen once. Relative to the germline gene, one junction end is altered; a read error may explain this. CDR3 in DNA: TGTGCTAGCAGCTTAGCGCTCGGGGGATCAAACACCATATATTTT. Translation: CASSLALGGSNTIYF. The V call is TRBV7-7, the J call TRBJ1-3, with TRBD1 as a possible D gene (5 bases). The CDR3 extends over 15 amino acids. From germline, CDR1 is SSHAT and CDR2 FNYEAQ (reference sequence). Combining the CDR3 with reference TRBV7-7 and TRBJ1-3 gives the whole variable domain GAGVSQSPRYKVTKRGQDVTLRCDPISSHATLYWYQQALGQGPEFLTYFNYEAQPDKSGLPSDRFSAERPEGSISTLTIQRTEQRDSAMYRCASSLALGGSNTIYFGEGSWLTVV.

For the CDR3, the DNA is TGTGCCAGCAGTCCGCCCAGCTCCTACGAGCAGTACTTC. It codes for CASSPPSSYEQYF. V usage is TRBV6-6 and J usage is TRBJ2-7; D gene ambiguous. The CDR3 extends over 13 amino acids. CDR1 and CDR2 (germline): MNHNY, SVGAGI (reference sequence). V lost 5 bases, J lost 0 bases, and 8 bases lay in between.

The count of this clone is one. The rearrangement links TRBV4-3 to TRBJ2-3; no clear D gene. Deletions cut 3 bases from V and 6 bases from J, with 4 bases between. Per the germline V gene, CDR1 is LGHNA and CDR2 is YSLEER. This CDR3 has 11 residues. The CDR3 sequence: CASSHGDTQYF. The CDR3 region has the DNA TGCGCCAGCAGCCACGGGGATACGCAGTATTTT.

This chain links TRBV27 with TRBJ2-2; D uncertain. The V gene's germline CDR1 is MNHEY and CDR2 SMNVEV (reference sequence). The CDR3 runs to 15 residues. The germline V and J ends were trimmed by 0 bases and 5 bases, with 10 bases remaining between them. The CDR3 nucleotides are TGTGCCAGCAGTTTATCGTTACAAAGAACCGGGGAGCTGTTTTTT. Its protein product is CASSLSLQRTGELFF.